These 19 T cell receptor beta chains were all obtained from the same sample, sequenced in a study of early T cells in non-severe SARS-CoV-2 infection. TCRdb re-derived calls from the 5' RACE reads in MiXCR, one entry per CDR3 protein. The sample lists 25,000 to 30,000 distinct CDR3 sequences, 5.5% to 6% occurring once. The sample consisted of whole blood. These receptors were taken from an adult who was a healthcare worker with PCR-confirmed SARS-CoV-2 infection or an uninfected control (not recorded which).

This clonotype was recorded a few times. The V and J genes are TRBV12-3 or TRBV12-4 and TRBJ2-3; D gene unclear. The V end was cut by 5 bases, the J end by 1 base, with 7 bases between. This CDR3 is built from 13 residues. DNA of the CDR3: TGTGCCAGCAGTAGACCTGGCACAGATACGCAGTATTTT. Its protein product is CASSRPGTDTQYF.

This clonotype was detected ten times or more. The gene calls are TRBV20-1 and TRBJ2-7; D is perhaps TRBD1 (6 bases). This CDR3 comprises 14 residues. Trimming cost V 0 bases and J 3 bases, with 12 bases left between them. CDR1 and CDR2 (germline): DFQATT, SNEGSKA (reference sequence). CDR3 region: CSARDRNRDYEQYF. In DNA form, the CDR3 reads TGCAGTGCTAGAGATAGGAACAGGGACTACGAGCAGTACTTC.

This clonotype was detected many times. This chain links TRBV4-2 with TRBJ2-7; D remains unclear. The CDR3 covers 12 residues. The germline gives CDR1 LGHNA, CDR2 YNFKEQ. The V end lost 5 bases, the J end lost 5 bases, and 10 bases lay between the germline ends. The CDR3 nucleotides are TGTGCCAGCAGCGCGGTAGTCGACGAGCAGTACTTC. It encodes CASSAVVDEQYF.

This clonotype was seen ten or more times. The chain is built from TRBV6-5 and TRBJ1-2; 10 positions agree with TRBD1. The CDR3 consists of 15 residues. Germline V lookup: CDR1 MNHEY, CDR2 SVGAGI. Losses at the gene ends were 6 bases for V and 2 bases for J; bases not matched to a gene: 6. The CDR3 sequence is CASSRDRGGNYGYTF. In DNA, the CDR3 is TGTGCCAGCAGCCGGGACAGGGGTGGGAACTATGGCTACACCTTC.

This clonotype was observed at least ten times. The rearrangement links TRBV7-8 to TRBJ1-5, with D possibly matching TRBD1 (6 bases). The V gene's germline CDR1 is SGHVS and CDR2 FQNEAQ. V was pared by 5 bases and J by 3 bases, with 17 bases between. The CDR3 consists of 16 residues. The CDR3 DNA is TGTGCCAGCAGCCAGGACAGTGCCGTAAACAATCAGCCCCAGCATTTT. Protein: CASSQDSAVNNQPQHF. The full variable domain, in which reference TRBV7-8 and TRBJ1-5 provide the parts outside the CDR3, is GAGVSQSPRYKVAKRGQDVALRCDPISGHVSLFWYQQALGQGPEFLTYFQNEAQLDKSGLPSDRFFAERPEGSVSTLKIQRTQQEDSAVYLCASSQDSAVNNQPQHFGDGTRLSIL.

The chain recombines TRBV19 with TRBJ2-3; D perhaps matches TRBD1 (5 bases). V was cut by 7 bases and J by 0 bases, with 14 bases left in between. The CDR3 length is 15 residues. Germline V gene data show CDR1 as LNHDA and CDR2 as SQIVND (reference sequence). CDR3 sequence reads: CASTPTEPSTDTQYF. CDR3 sequence (DNA): TGTGCCAGTACCCCGACAGAGCCCAGCACAGATACGCAGTATTTT.

This clonotype is labeled as medium-sized. The V gene is TRBV29-1, the J gene TRBJ2-3, with a possible D match to TRBD1 (6 bases). Germline CDR1 is SQVTM and CDR2 is ANQGSEA. Deletions cut 4 bases from V and 4 bases from J, with 12 bases between. This CDR3 region has 13 residues. CDR3 sequence reads: CSVVRGLADTQYF. In DNA form, the CDR3 reads TGCAGCGTTGTTAGGGGGTTGGCAGATACGCAGTATTTT.

This clonotype was detected many times. The chain employs TRBV20-1 and TRBJ2-2; D perhaps matches TRBD2 (6 bases). The CDR3 consists of 19 residues. Germline-derived CDR1 and CDR2 are DFQATT and SNEGSKA (reference sequence). Trimming left V 2 bases short and J 4 bases short, with 26 bases between. Here the CDR3 DNA reads TGCAGTGCTAGATCCGCGGTGGGCGGGACCGGCCGTGGCACCGGGGAGCTGTTTTTT. It codes for CSARSAVGGTGRGTGELFF.

This clonotype came up many times. The rearrangement uses TRBV19 and TRBJ2-4; TRBD1 matches 9 bases. Per germline, CDR1 LNHDA and CDR2 SQIVND (reference sequence). The CDR3 totals 15 residues. V trimming: 6 bases; J trimming: 6 bases; junction bases outside the gene matches: 9. This CDR3 is CASSPHTGGLNIQYF. As DNA, the CDR3 is TGTGCCAGTAGCCCTCACACAGGGGGCCTAAACATTCAGTACTTC.

This clonotype was counted ten times or more. The chain recombines TRBV10-3 with TRBJ2-3; D gene ambiguous. The CDR3 spans 12 residues. V was pared by 4 bases and J by 6 bases, with 8 bases between. Germline V gene lookup returns CDR1 ENHRY and CDR2 SYGVKD. The CDR3 nucleotides read TGTGCCATCAGTGGCTCCTCCGATACGCAGTATTTT. Translated, it gives CAISGSSDTQYF.

The sample holds a few counts of this clonotype. J is TRBJ1-4 and V is TRBV7-9; 10 bases match TRBD1. Germline V gives CDR1 SEHNR, CDR2 FQNEAQ (reference sequence). The CDR3 is made up of 17 amino acids. The trim removed 3 bases at V and 4 bases at J, leaving 8 bases unmatched. CDR3 in DNA: TGTGCCAGCAGCTTGGGGGACAGGGGCGTCTTTAATGAAAAACTGTTTTTT. Its protein product is CASSLGDRGVFNEKLFF. The variable domain in full, completed from reference TRBV7-9 and TRBJ1-4, reads DTGVSQNPRHKITKRGQNVTFRCDPISEHNRLYWYRQTLGQGPEFLTYFQNEAQLEKSRLLSDRFSAERPKGSFSTLEIQRTEQGDSAMYLCASSLGDRGVFNEKLFFGSGTQLSVL.

This clonotype was detected many times. The chain couples TRBV2 to TRBJ1-1; TRBD1 matches 7 bases. The CDR3 runs to 14 residues. V shed 5 bases and J 2 bases; nucleotides not matched to a gene: 5. Looked up from germline, CDR1 is SNHLY and CDR2 is FYNNEI. The chain's CDR3 is CASSSTGVNTEAFF. The CDR3 coding sequence is TGTGCCAGCAGTTCCACAGGGGTTAACACTGAAGCTTTCTTT.

This sequence joins TRBV11-2 and TRBJ1-1; 7 bases are a match to TRBD1. CDR1 and CDR2 (germline): SGHAT, FQNNGV. The V segment lost 1 base and the J segment 7 bases; nucleotides outside the gene matches: 3. The CDR3 spans 13 residues. CDR3 coding DNA: TGTGCCAGCAGCTTAGGAGGGGGCGGTGAAGCTTTCTTT. It codes for CASSLGGGGEAFF.

Only a few counts were recorded for this clonotype. This chain joins TRBV7-2 and TRBJ2-3; perhaps TRBD2 as D (6 bases). Trimming removed 2 bases from V and 3 bases from J, with 12 bases in between. The germline CDR1 and CDR2 sequences are SGHTA and FQGNSA. The CDR3 has 15 amino acids. DNA for the CDR3: TGTGCCAGCAGCTTACTCCCGGGGGTAACAGATACGCAGTATTTT. The encoded protein is CASSLLPGVTDTQYF. The full variable domain, rest sourced from reference TRBV7-2 and TRBJ2-3, is GAGVSQSPSNKVTEKGKDVELRCDPISGHTALYWYRQSLGQGLEFLIYFQGNSAPDKSGLPSDRFSAERTGGSVSTLTIQRTQQEDSAVYLCASSLLPGVTDTQYFGPGTRLTVL.

In this sample, this clonotype turned up many times. This sequence joins TRBV27 and TRBJ2-3, with TRBD1 matching over 9 bases. The CDR3 runs 15 residues. Per germline, CDR1 MNHEY and CDR2 SMNVEV (reference sequence). V was pared by 7 bases and J by 2 bases, with 7 bases of the junction left unmatched. CDR3 residues: CASTLTGGDTDTQYF. The CDR3 coding sequence is TGTGCCAGCACCCTGACAGGGGGAGACACAGATACGCAGTATTTT.

Note on this clonotype: The germline gene is not matched at one end of the junction; a read error may be the cause. The gene calls are TRBV20-1 and TRBJ2-7; TRBD1 aligns across 11 bases. Looked up from germline, CDR1 is DFQATT and CDR2 is SNEGSKA (reference sequence). The CDR3 extends over 13 amino acids. CDR3 nucleotide sequence: TGCAGTGCTAGAGGCAATGGACAGGGGGCTTCGCACTTC. It translates to CSARGNGQGASHF.

At least ten counts were recorded for this clonotype. The chain's CDR3 is CASSPDGTSGPGWGDTQYF. DNA of the CDR3: TGTGCCAGCAGCCCAGACGGGACTAGCGGGCCAGGGTGGGGAGATACGCAGTATTTT. The chain employs TRBV5-6 and TRBJ2-3; TRBD2 agrees at 12 bases. The CDR3 length is 19 residues. Trimming removed 4 bases from V and 5 bases from J; junction bases left unmatched: 17. Germline CDR1 and CDR2: SGHDT and YYEEEE.

The chain couples TRBV7-8 to TRBJ2-1; no reliable D call. The CDR3 runs 13 residues. The V gene's germline CDR1 is SGHVS and CDR2 FQNEAQ. Trimming cost V 8 bases and J 6 bases, with 14 bases left between them. This CDR3 is CASFNSLGNEQFF. The CDR3 DNA is TGTGCCAGCTTTAACTCCTTGGGCAATGAGCAGTTCTTC.

This clonotype was observed many times. The chain links TRBV12-3 or TRBV12-4 to TRBJ1-1, with unresolved D. V was cut by 9 bases and J by 0 bases, with 11 bases left in between. This CDR3 comprises 13 residues. The CDR3 bases are TGTGCCAGTAACAGCGCTATGAACACTGAAGCTTTCTTT. Protein product: CASNSAMNTEAFF.